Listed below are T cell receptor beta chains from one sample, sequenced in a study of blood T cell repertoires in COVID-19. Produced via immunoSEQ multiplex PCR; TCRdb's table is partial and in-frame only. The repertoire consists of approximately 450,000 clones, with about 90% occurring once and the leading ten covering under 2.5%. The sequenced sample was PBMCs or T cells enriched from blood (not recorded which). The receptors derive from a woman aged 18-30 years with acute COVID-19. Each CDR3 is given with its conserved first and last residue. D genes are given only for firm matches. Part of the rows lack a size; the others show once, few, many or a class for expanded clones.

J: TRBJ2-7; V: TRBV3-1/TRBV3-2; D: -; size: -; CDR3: CASSQAGLYEQYF; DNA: TGTGCCAGCAGCCAAGCAGGCTTATACGAGCAGTACTTC
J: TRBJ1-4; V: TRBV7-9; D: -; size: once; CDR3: CASSLKSLATNEKLFF; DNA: TGTGCCAGCAGCTTAAAGAGTCTAGCAACTAATGAAAAACTGTTTTTT
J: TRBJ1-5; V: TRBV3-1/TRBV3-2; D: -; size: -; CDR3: CASSPSGHNQPQHF; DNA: TGTGCCAGCAGCCCGTCCGGACATAATCAGCCCCAGCATTTT
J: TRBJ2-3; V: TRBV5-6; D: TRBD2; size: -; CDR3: CASSLRGGAGRGADTQYF; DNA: TGTGCCAGCAGCTTGAGGGGAGGGGCAGGTCGTGGAGCAGATACGCAGTATTTT
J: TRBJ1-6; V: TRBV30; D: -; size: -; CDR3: CAWSVLESPLHF; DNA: TGTGCCTGGAGTGTACTAGAATCACCCCTCCACTTT
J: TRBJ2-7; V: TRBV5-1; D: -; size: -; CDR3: CASSPNHRASYEQYF; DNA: TGCGCCAGCAGCCCCAACCACAGGGCTTCCTACGAGCAGTACTTC
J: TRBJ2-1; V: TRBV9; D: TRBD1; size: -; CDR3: CASSATNRGQGQFF; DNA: TGTGCCAGCAGCGCAACGAACAGGGGGCAAGGGCAGTTCTTC
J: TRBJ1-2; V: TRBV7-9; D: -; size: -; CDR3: CASSLDTYGYTF; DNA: TGTGCCAGCAGCCTTGACACCTATGGCTACACCTTC
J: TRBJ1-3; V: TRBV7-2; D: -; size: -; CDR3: CASSPAGISGNTIYF; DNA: TGTGCCAGCAGCCCGGCCGGGATTTCTGGAAACACCATATATTTT
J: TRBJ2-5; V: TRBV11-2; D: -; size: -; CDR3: CASSLSPGIETQYF; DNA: TGTGCCAGCAGCTTAAGCCCAGGGATTGAGACCCAGTACTTC
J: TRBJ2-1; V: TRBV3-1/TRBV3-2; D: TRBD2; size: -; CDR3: CASSSLLLAGDNEQFF; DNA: TGTGCCAGCAGCTCCCTCCTTTTAGCGGGAGACAATGAGCAGTTCTTC
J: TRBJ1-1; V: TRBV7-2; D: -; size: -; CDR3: CASSLEYRVPEAFF; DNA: TGTGCCAGCAGCTTAGAATACAGGGTTCCTGAAGCTTTCTTT
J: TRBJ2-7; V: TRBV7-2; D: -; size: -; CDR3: CASSLQQGYEQYF; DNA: TGTGCCAGCAGCTTACAACAGGGTTACGAGCAGTACTTC
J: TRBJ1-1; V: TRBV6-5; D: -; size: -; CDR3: CASIGSKRAFF; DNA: TGTGCCAGCATCGGGTCTAAGAGAGCTTTCTTT
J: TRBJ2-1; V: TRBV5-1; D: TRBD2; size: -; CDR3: CASSLTSGGFIEQFF; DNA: TGCGCCAGCAGCTTGACTAGCGGGGGTTTTATTGAGCAGTTCTTC
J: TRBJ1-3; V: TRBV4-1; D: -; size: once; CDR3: CASSQTGGGTGNTIYF; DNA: TGCGCCAGCAGCCAGACCGGGGGGGGGACTGGAAACACCATATATTTT
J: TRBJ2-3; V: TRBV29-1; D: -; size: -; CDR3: CSVGGTDTQYF; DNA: TGCAGCGTTGGCGGCACAGATACGCAGTATTTT
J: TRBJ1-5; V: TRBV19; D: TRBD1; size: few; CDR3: CASSGTGVSGQPQHF; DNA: TGTGCCAGTAGTGGGACAGGGGTTTCGGGTCAGCCCCAGCATTTT
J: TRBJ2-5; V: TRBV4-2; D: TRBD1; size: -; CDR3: CASSQTGQGGETQYF; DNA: TGTGCCAGCAGCCAAACGGGACAGGGAGGAGAGACCCAGTACTTC